These T cell receptor beta chains were read from a single sample in a study of OX40 agonist ivuxolimab in advanced cancers. Using immunoSEQ multiplex PCR, the repertoire was profiled, and TCRdb retains in-frame clones only, with some absent. This sample carries about 76,000 clones, 85% of them seen once, and the ten largest clones take about 3%. The input for sequencing was CD4+ or CD8+ T cells sorted from blood, taken in a trial of the OX40 agonist ivuxolimab. These receptors were collected from an adult with an advanced solid tumor such as melanoma, head and neck, liver or kidney cancer. CDR3s include the opening cysteine and the closing phenylalanine or tryptophan. The D gene is left open where the match is weak.

D: .
J: TRBJ2-3
V: TRBV21-1
CDR3: CASSQGGIPDTQYF

D: .
J: TRBJ2-3
V: TRBV5-1
CDR3: CASSLGAMRASTDTQYF

D: .
J: TRBJ1-5
V: TRBV4-2
CDR3: CASSQELNSPRNQPQHF

D: .
J: TRBJ2-3
V: TRBV7-9
CDR3: CASSLVRPSTDTQYF

D: .
J: TRBJ1-6
V: TRBV5-4
CDR3: CASSLSEPYNSPLHF

D: .
J: TRBJ2-5
V: TRBV7-2
CDR3: CASSLSPRRETQYF

D: .
J: TRBJ1-2
V: TRBV11-2
CDR3: CASSLGLRYGYTF

D: .
J: TRBJ1-5
V: TRBV6-1
CDR3: CASQWTLNQPQHF

D: .
J: TRBJ2-4
V: TRBV11-2
CDR3: CASSLYGRLAKNIQYF

D: .
J: TRBJ2-5
V: TRBV9
CDR3: CASSVGAGLETQYF

D: TRBD2
J: TRBJ2-5
V: TRBV25-1
CDR3: CASSEPSGGLETQYF

D: .
J: TRBJ1-6
V: TRBV5-8
CDR3: CASSLQGNYNSPLHF

D: TRBD1
J: TRBJ2-5
V: TRBV10-3
CDR3: CAISPGTAETQYF

D: .
J: TRBJ2-7
V: TRBV5-6
CDR3: CASSFLAEQYF

D: .
J: TRBJ2-1
V: TRBV19
CDR3: CASSIRGAPYNEQFF

D: .
J: TRBJ1-5
V: TRBV7-2
CDR3: CASSLARAGNQPQHF

D: .
J: TRBJ1-1
V: TRBV11-2
CDR3: CASSLFPVNTEAFF

D: TRBD1
J: TRBJ1-6
V: TRBV7-3
CDR3: CASSPGQVSPLHF

D: .
J: TRBJ1-1
V: TRBV11-2
CDR3: CASSLIRVKAFF

D: .
J: TRBJ1-2
V: TRBV19
CDR3: CASSIGGTGNYGYTF

D: .
J: TRBJ1-5
V: TRBV4-1
CDR3: CASSQVGGLSFQPQHF

D: .
J: TRBJ2-5
V: TRBV30
CDR3: CAWSLAETQYF

D: TRBD2
J: TRBJ2-7
V: TRBV6-5
CDR3: CASSGGVRREQYF

D: TRBD2
J: TRBJ2-1
V: TRBV11-3
CDR3: CASSLGTSHNEQFF

D: .
J: TRBJ2-7
V: TRBV21-1
CDR3: CASRKGSGSRSHYEQYF

D: .
J: TRBJ2-2
V: TRBV21-1
CDR3: CASTKTLTLNTGELFF

D: .
J: TRBJ2-5
V: TRBV2
CDR3: CASSLSGAGETQYF

D: .
J: TRBJ1-3
V: TRBV7-6
CDR3: CASSLAGGRFGNTIYF

D: .
J: TRBJ1-2
V: TRBV7-8
CDR3: CASSLAGRSRPRGDYGYTF